Sequencing of this TCR beta chain was carried out in a study of T cells after yellow fever vaccination. Overall study: Fractions of low cell number were prepared using SMART-Seq v4 Ultra Low Input.

This clonotype has a handful of counts. Its antigen is unidentified. Generation of TCR cDNA used 5'RACE template switching (which added a universal primer site and UMIs). Each CDR3 protein gets one entry after TCRdb re-called the 5' RACE reads with MiXCR. The sample carries about 360,000 distinct CDR3 sequences, 6.2% recorded once. Trimming left V 2 bases short and J 2 bases short, with 14 bases between. Germline CDR1 DFQATT, CDR2 SNEGSKA (reference sequence). The CDR3 is 15 amino acids. General observations from the study: A weaker but faster secondary response was observed, peaking on day 5 versus 15. There was a possibility that FACS-sorted repertoires contained abundant clonotypes contaminating from the bulk population.

The receptor comes from a young man who received the YFV17D yellow fever vaccine. Material: PBMCs, obtained 5 days after the yellow fever booster vaccination. The V call is TRBV20-1, the J call TRBJ2-3; D remains unclear. The chain's CDR3 is CSARFLPSVTDTQYF. The CDR3 DNA is TGCAGTGCTAGATTTTTGCCCAGTGTCACAGATACGCAGTATTTT.